The TCR beta chain under discussion was sequenced for a study of blood T cell repertoires in COVID-19. Study overall: Samples representing acute and convalescent COVID-19 were sourced from the United States, Italy and Spain.

This CDR3 is 13 amino acids long. Germline assignment: CDR1 LGHDT and CDR2 YNNKEL (reference sequence). V shed 1 base and J shed 4 bases, with 7 bases lying between them. Produced via immunoSEQ multiplex PCR; TCRdb's table is partial and in-frame only. The table records 150,000 or so clones, nearly 80% of them present only once. The rearrangement uses TRBV3-1 (or the pseudogene TRBV3-2) and TRBJ1-1; D is unresolved. The sequence was obtained from a man older than 75 with acute or convalescent COVID-19. The sequenced sample consisted of peripheral blood. In nucleotides, the CDR3 is TGTGCCAGCAGCCAAGGGGCCCGCACTGAAGCTTTCTTT. Translated, it gives CASSQGARTEAFF.